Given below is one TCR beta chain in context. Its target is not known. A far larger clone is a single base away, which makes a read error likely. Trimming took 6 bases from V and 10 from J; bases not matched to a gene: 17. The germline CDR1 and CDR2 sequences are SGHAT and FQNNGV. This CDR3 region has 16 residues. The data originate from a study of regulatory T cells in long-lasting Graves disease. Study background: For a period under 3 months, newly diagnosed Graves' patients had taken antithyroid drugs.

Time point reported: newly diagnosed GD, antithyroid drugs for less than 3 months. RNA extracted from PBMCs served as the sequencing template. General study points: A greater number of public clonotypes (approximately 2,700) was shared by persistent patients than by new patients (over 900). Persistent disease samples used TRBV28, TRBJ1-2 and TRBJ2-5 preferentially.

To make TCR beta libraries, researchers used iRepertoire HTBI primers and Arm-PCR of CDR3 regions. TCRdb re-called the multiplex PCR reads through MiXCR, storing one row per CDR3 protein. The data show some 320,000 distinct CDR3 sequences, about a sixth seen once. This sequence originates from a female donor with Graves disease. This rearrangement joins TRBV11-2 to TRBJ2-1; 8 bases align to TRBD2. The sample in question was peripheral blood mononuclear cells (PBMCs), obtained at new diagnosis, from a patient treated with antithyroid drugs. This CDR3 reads CASRHGGGQSSYEQFF. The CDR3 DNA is TGTGCCAGCAGACACGGGGGGGGGCAGAGCTCCTACGAGCAGTTCTTC.